This T cell receptor (beta chain) was sequenced during a study of read filtering for tumor transcriptome and immune sequencing. Study-wide context: The cohort had some 17 men and around 15 women aged about 45 to 80, mean about 67 years. TCR-mapped reads were about 4 to 11 million with IR-seq versus roughly 75 to 1,300 with RNA-seq.

The length of the CDR3 is 14 residues. V shed 6 bases, J shed 6 bases, and the junction held 5 bases outside the gene matches. The germline CDR1 and CDR2 sequences are DFQATT and SNEGSKA (reference sequence). Study results and limitations: Sorted CD138-negative bone marrow cells were not purified T cells.

This clonotype occurred many times. Its antigen is not known. The library was built from roughly 400 ng RNA with molecular barcoded adaptors for alpha/delta and beta/gamma chains. TCRdb reprocessed the reads with MiXCR, giving one entry per CDR3 protein. This sample carries more than 35,000 distinct CDR3 sequences, around 13% of them seen once, and the ten largest clones take 35% to 45%. Every patient had bone marrow sampled while the disease was active. This TCR was recovered from a donor aged 40 or older with multiple myeloma. The chain couples TRBV20-1 to TRBJ2-2; 12 nucleotides agree with TRBD2. Sequenced: a population of CD138-negative cells sorted from bone marrow. The CDR3 reads CSATGLAGSGELFF. In DNA, the CDR3 is TGCAGTGCCACCGGACTAGCGGGGTCCGGGGAGCTGTTTTTT.